This TCR beta chain was sequenced for a study of blood T cell repertoires in COVID-19. Study as a whole: Both acute and convalescent COVID-19 samples were obtained from the United States, Italy and Spain. Sources were T cells, B-cell-depleted T cells, or PBMCs; the material itself was cDNA or gDNA.

Per the germline V gene, CDR1 is MNHNY and CDR2 is SVGAGI (reference sequence). CDR3 length: 16 residues. The V and J ends lost 2 bases and 2 bases, in that order; junction bases with no gene match: 5. The method was immunoSEQ multiplex PCR; TCRdb's version includes in-frame clones alone and lacks a portion of them. The top ten hold roughly 4.9% of the sample, which has approximately 200,000 clones, around 80% seen once. The chain carries TRBV6-6 and TRBJ2-7; 11 nucleotides align to TRBD2. Source material: peripheral blood. This clonotype was sampled from a human donor in a cohort sampled during active COVID-19. CDR3 sequence (DNA): TGTGCCAGCAGTTACCGCCTAGCGGGGGGAACCTACGAGCAGTACTTC. Translation: CASSYRLAGGTYEQYF.